These T cell receptor beta chains were read from a single sample in a study of radiotherapy plus CTLA-4 blockade in lung cancer. The assay was immunoSEQ multiplex PCR, and TCRdb's table has in-frame clones only and misses some. The sample shows more than 75,000 clones, more than 70% of them seen only once. Specimen: peripheral blood, collected from a patient treated with radiotherapy plus ipilimumab. Receptors were obtained from a human donor with non-small cell lung cancer that progressed on radiotherapy plus ipilimumab. Each CDR3 is given with its conserved first and last residue. D genes are given only for firm matches. A clone size is listed for some rows: how often the clone was seen (once, few, many), or a class if it is expanded.

TRBV6-6,-,-,TRBJ2-7,CASSYLDPYEQYF,TGTGCCAGCAGTTACCTGGACCCCTACGAGCAGTACTTC
TRBV13,-,TRBD1,TRBJ2-7,CASSAGTGSYEQYF,TGTGCCAGCAGCGCGGGGACAGGCTCCTACGAGCAGTACTTC
TRBV7-8,-,-,TRBJ2-7,CASSLRGRGSYEQYF,TGTGCCAGCAGCTTAAGAGGCAGGGGCTCCTACGAGCAGTACTTC
TRBV19,many,-,TRBJ1-5,CASSLDGGNQPQHF,TGTGCCAGTAGTCTTGACGGCGGTAATCAGCCCCAGCATTTT
TRBV18,-,-,TRBJ1-3,CASSPSERNTIYF,TGTGCCAGCTCACCAAGCGAGAGAAACACCATATATTTT
TRBV9,-,TRBD2,TRBJ2-7,CASSRTSGSHEQYF,TGTGCCAGCAGCCGGACTAGCGGGAGCCACGAGCAGTACTTC
TRBV28,-,TRBD2,TRBJ2-1,CASSLAESSYNEQFF,TGTGCCAGCAGTCTAGCGGAGAGCTCCTACAATGAGCAGTTCTTC
TRBV13,few,TRBD1,TRBJ1-2,CASSFGQGAHGYTF,TGTGCCAGCAGCTTCGGACAGGGGGCGCATGGCTACACCTTC
TRBV2,-,-,TRBJ1-4,CASSPTAATNEKLFF,TGTGCCAGCAGTCCTACAGCAGCAACTAATGAAAAACTGTTTTTT
TRBV2,few,TRBD1,TRBJ1-1,CASSGDREAEAFF,TGTGCCAGCAGTGGGGACAGGGAAGCTGAAGCTTTCTTT
TRBV7-9,-,-,TRBJ1-1,CASSFTHLTEAFF,TGTGCCAGCAGCTTCACGCACCTCACTGAAGCTTTCTTT
TRBV2,-,-,TRBJ1-5,CASNQMQGVDQPQHF,TGTGCCAGCAATCAAATGCAGGGTGTGGATCAGCCCCAGCATTTT
TRBV5-1,-,TRBD1,TRBJ2-2,CASSMGQRNTGELFF,TGCGCCAGCAGCATGGGACAGCGGAACACCGGGGAGCTGTTTTTT
TRBV5-6,-,-,TRBJ2-2,CASSLGRNRAGELFF,TGTGCCAGCAGCTTGGGGCGGAATCGGGCGGGGGAGCTGTTTTTT
TRBV7-9,-,TRBD1,TRBJ2-3,CASSFFRDRGTDTQYF,TGTGCCAGCAGTTTTTTCCGGGACAGGGGCACAGATACGCAGTATTTT
TRBV7-3,-,-,TRBJ2-3,CASSLRRGGSSTDTQYF,TGTGCCAGCAGCTTACGAAGGGGGGGATCTAGCACAGATACGCAGTATTTT
TRBV28,-,TRBD2,TRBJ2-7,CASTPGSGSSYEQYF,TGTGCCAGCACCCCCGGTAGCGGGAGCTCCTACGAGCAGTACTTC
TRBV19,-,-,TRBJ1-2,CASTPTGGGDGYTF,TGTGCCAGTACCCCCACCGGGGGAGGGGATGGCTACACCTTC
TRBV20-1,-,-,TRBJ2-3,CSANPTDTQYF,TGCAGTGCCAATCCAACAGATACGCAGTATTTT
TRBV19,few,-,TRBJ1-2,CASSKQTHGYTF,TGTGCCAGTAGTAAACAGACTCATGGCTACACCTTC
TRBV6-1,-,-,TRBJ2-7,CASSEASYEQYF,TGTGCCAGCAGTGAGGCCAGCTACGAGCAGTACTTC
TRBV6-5,-,-,TRBJ2-7,CASSYDREQYF,TGTGCCAGCAGTTACGACCGGGAGCAGTACTTC
TRBV6-5,-,-,TRBJ1-5,CASSWTASHQPQHF,TGTGCCAGCAGTTGGACGGCCTCCCATCAGCCCCAGCATTTT
TRBV9,-,-,TRBJ2-2,CASSVALSNTGELFF,TGTGCCAGCAGCGTAGCACTGTCGAACACCGGGGAGCTGTTTTTT
TRBV11-2,-,-,TRBJ2-2,CASTGTLNTGELFF,TGTGCCAGCACCGGGACTTTAAACACCGGGGAGCTGTTTTTT
TRBV30,-,-,TRBJ1-6,CAWSNVKSPLHF,TGTGCCTGGAGTAATGTCAAGTCACCCCTCCACTTT
TRBV5-6,once,-,TRBJ1-2,CASSFNRAQVGYTF,TGTGCCAGCAGCTTTAACCGGGCCCAGGTCGGCTACACCTTC
TRBV7-2,-,-,TRBJ2-7,CASSGRLGEQYF,TGTGCCAGCAGTGGCAGGTTGGGCGAGCAGTACTTC
TRBV10-3,-,-,TRBJ2-3,CAISVGREEATDTQYF,TGTGCCATCAGTGTAGGGCGGGAAGAAGCCACAGATACGCAGTATTTT